This T cell receptor (beta chain) was sequenced in a study of blood T cell repertoires in COVID-19. Study overall: PBMCs, B-cell-depleted T cells, or T cells provided the cDNA or gDNA that made up the material.

As processed by the authors: Amplifying reference gene primers gave estimates of nucleated cell counts. Assay used: immunoSEQ multiplex PCR; TCRdb lists only in-frame clones, some missing. The V and J calls and clone size were taken over from that table, and D and trimming were inferred from the DNA. The data contain 60,000 to 85,000 clones, approximately 86% of them seen just once; the ten biggest clones take up roughly 19%. This clone has just a few counts. Trimming stripped 7 bases from V and 0 bases from J, with 12 bases between. CDR1 is SEHNR and CDR2 is FQNEAQ in the germline V gene (reference sequence). CDR3 length: 15 amino acids.

The source material was peripheral blood. The chain joins TRBV7-9 to TRBJ2-2; D gene unclear. The TCR comes from a human donor in a cohort sampled during active COVID-19. CDR3 residues: CASNRVLTNTGELFF. The CDR3 region has the DNA TGTGCCAGCAACCGCGTACTCACGAACACCGGGGAGCTGTTTTTT.